This record concerns one TCR beta chain sequence. Produced via immunoSEQ multiplex PCR; TCRdb's table is partial and in-frame only. The sample lists about 61,000 clones, around 87% seen once, with about 5.2% in the top ten. The sample originates from a study of technical replicates of blood from a handful of donors. The germline V gene has CDR1 KGHSH and CDR2 LQKENI. V was trimmed by 6 bases and J by 8 bases, leaving 7 bases between them. This CDR3 contains 11 residues. This TCR came from a human donor in good health. Some clones in this sample may be carry-over from other donors' samples. This chain links TRBV18 with TRBJ1-4; D not resolved. What was sequenced was PBMCs. CDR3 loop: CASSAGEKLFF. The CDR3 DNA reads as TGTGCCAGCTCGGCGGGAGAAAAACTGTTTTTT.